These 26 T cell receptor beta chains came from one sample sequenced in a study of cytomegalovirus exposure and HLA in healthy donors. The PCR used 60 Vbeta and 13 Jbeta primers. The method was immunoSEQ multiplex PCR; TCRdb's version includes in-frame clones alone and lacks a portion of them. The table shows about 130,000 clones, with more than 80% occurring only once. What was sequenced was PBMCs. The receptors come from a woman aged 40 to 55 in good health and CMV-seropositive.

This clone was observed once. CDR3 region: CASSQGTGGDGEQYF. CDR3 sequence (DNA): TGCGCCAGCAGCCAGGGGACAGGGGGCGATGGGGAGCAGTACTTC. V usage is TRBV4-1 and J usage is TRBJ2-5; 12 nucleotides match TRBD1. V gave up 3 bases and J gave up 11 bases; unmatched junction bases: 10. The CDR3 length is 15 residues. Germline V gene lookup returns CDR1 MGHRA and CDR2 YSYEKL.

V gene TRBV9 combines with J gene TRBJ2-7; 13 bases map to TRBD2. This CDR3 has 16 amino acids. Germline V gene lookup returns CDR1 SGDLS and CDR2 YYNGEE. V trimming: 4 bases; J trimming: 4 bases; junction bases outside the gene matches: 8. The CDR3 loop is CASSSGGTSGKYEQYF. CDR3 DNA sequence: TGTGCCAGCAGCTCTGGGGGGACTAGCGGGAAATACGAGCAGTACTTC.

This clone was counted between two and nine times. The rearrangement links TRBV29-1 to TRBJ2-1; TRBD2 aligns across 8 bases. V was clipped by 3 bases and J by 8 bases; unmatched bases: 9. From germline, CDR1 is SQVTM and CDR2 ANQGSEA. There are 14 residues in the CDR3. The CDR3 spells CSVDYGGAGDEQFF. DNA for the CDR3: TGCAGCGTTGACTACGGGGGGGCCGGGGATGAGCAGTTCTTC.

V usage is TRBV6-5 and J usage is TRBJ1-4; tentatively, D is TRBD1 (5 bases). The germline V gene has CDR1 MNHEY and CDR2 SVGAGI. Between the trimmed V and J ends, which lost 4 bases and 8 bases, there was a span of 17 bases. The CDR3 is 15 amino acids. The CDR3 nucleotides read TGTGCCAGCAGTTCGCGCAGGGTGGAGGGGGAAAAACTGTTTTTT. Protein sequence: CASSSRRVEGEKLFF.

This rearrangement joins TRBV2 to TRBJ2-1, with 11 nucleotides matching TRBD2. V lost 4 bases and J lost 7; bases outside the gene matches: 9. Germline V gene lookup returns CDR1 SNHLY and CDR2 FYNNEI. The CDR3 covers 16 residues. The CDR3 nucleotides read TGTGCCAGCAGTGTTGGATTAGCGGGGGGGCAGAATGAGCAGTTCTTC. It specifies CASSVGLAGGQNEQFF.

CDR3 amino acids: CASSPSDRVNEQFF. The CDR3 DNA is TGTGCCAGCAGTCCATCTGACAGGGTCAATGAGCAGTTCTTC. This rearrangement joins TRBV28 to TRBJ2-1; 7 nucleotides match TRBD1. This CDR3 has 14 residues. Germline CDR1 MDHEN, CDR2 SYDVKM. With V trimmed by 5 bases and J by 6 bases, 7 bases remained unmatched. Combining the CDR3 with reference TRBV28 and TRBJ2-1 gives the whole variable domain DVKVTQSSRYLVKRTGEKVFLECVQDMDHENMFWYRQDPGLGLRLIYFSYDVKMKEKGDIPEGYSVSREKKERFSLILESASTNQTSMYLCASSPSDRVNEQFFGPGTRLTVL.

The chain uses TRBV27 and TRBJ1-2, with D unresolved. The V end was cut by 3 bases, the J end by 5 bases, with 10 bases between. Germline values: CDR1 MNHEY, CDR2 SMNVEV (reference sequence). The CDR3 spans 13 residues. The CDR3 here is CASSFSRTYGYTF. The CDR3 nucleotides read TGTGCCAGCAGTTTTAGTAGGACTTATGGCTACACCTTC.

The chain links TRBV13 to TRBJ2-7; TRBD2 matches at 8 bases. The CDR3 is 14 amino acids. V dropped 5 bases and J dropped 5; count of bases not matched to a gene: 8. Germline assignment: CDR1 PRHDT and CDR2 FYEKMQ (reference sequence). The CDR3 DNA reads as TGTGCCAGCAGCCCCCGGGAGGGGGGGGACGAGCAGTACTTC. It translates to CASSPREGGDEQYF.

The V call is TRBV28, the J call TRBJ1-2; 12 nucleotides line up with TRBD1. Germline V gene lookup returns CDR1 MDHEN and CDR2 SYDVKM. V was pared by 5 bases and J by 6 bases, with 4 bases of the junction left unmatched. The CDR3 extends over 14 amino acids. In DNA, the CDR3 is TGTGCCAGCAGTCCGGGACAGGGGGCGCATGGCTACACCTTC. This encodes CASSPGQGAHGYTF.

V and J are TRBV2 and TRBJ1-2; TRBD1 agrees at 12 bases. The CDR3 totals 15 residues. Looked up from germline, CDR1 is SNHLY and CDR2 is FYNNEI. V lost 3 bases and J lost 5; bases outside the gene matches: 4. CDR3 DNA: TGTGCCAGCAGTGACGGGACAGGGGGCCTTTATGGCTACACCTTC. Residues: CASSDGTGGLYGYTF.

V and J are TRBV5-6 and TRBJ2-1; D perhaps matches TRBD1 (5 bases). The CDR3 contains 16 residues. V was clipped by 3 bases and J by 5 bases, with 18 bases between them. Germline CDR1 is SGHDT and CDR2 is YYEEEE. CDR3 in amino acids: CASSYPVGQGNNEQFF. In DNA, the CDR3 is TGTGCCAGCAGCTACCCGGTAGGACAAGGGAACAATGAGCAGTTCTTC. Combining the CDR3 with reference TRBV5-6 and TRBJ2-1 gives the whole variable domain DAGVTQSPTHLIKTRGQQVTLRCSPKSGHDTVSWYQQALGQGPQFIFQYYEEEERQRGNFPDRFSGHQFPNYSSELNVNALLLGDSALYLCASSYPVGQGNNEQFFGPGTRLTVL.

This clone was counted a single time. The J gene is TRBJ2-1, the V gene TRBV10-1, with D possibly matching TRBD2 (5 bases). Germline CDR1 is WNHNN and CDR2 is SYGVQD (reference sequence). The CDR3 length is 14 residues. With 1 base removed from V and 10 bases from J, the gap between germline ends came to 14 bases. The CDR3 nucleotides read TGCGCCAGCAGTGAGTTCGGGGTAGTACAAGAGCAGTTCTTC. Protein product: CASSEFGVVQEQFF.

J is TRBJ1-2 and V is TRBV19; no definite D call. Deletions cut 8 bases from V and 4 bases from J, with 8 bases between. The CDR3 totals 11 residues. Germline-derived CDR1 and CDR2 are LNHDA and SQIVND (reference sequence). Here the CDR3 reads CASVTSYGYTF. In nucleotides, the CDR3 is TGTGCCAGTGTGACAAGCTATGGCTACACCTTC.

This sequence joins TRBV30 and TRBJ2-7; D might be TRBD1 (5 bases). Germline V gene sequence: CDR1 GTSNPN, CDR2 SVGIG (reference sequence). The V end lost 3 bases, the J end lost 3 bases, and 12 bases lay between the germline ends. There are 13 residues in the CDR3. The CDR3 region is CAWSRVELYEQYF. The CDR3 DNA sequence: TGTGCCTGGAGCAGGGTAGAGCTCTACGAGCAGTACTTC.

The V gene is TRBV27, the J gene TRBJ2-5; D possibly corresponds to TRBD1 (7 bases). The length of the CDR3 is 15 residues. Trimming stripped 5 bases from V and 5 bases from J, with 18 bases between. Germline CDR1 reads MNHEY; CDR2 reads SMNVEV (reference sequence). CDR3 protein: CASSPTGRGRETQYF. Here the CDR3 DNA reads TGTGCCAGCAGTCCAACCGGCAGGGGGAGGGAGACCCAGTACTTC.

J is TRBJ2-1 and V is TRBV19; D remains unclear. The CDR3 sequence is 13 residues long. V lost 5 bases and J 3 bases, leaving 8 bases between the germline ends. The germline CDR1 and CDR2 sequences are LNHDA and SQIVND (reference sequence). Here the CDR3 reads CASSSTFYNEQFF. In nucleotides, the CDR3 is TGTGCCAGTAGTTCCACATTCTACAATGAGCAGTTCTTC.

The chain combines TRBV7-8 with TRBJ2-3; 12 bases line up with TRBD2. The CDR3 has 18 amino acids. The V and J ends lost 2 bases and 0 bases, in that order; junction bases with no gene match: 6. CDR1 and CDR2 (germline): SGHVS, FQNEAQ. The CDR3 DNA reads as TGTGCCAGCAGCTTAAGGACTAGCGGGGAACCTAGCACAGATACGCAGTATTTT. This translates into CASSLRTSGEPSTDTQYF.

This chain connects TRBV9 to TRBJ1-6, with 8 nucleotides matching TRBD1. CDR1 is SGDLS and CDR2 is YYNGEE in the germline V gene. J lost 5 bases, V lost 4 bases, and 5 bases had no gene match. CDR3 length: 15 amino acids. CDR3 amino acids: CASSPPTGDNSPLHF. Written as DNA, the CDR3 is TGTGCCAGCAGCCCGCCGACAGGGGATAATTCACCCCTCCACTTT.

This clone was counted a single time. The CDR3, as DNA: TGTGCCAGCAGCTTAGGGGGCCCTAACACTGAAGCTTTCTTT. This translates into CASSLGGPNTEAFF. V usage is TRBV7-6 and J usage is TRBJ1-1; weak D call: TRBD1 (5 bases). This CDR3 is built from 14 residues. Germline V gives CDR1 SGHVS, CDR2 FNYEAQ. V was pared by 1 base and J by 2 bases, with 8 bases between.

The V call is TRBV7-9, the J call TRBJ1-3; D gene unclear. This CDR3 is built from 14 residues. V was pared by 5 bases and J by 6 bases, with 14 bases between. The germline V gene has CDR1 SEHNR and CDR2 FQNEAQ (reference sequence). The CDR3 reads CASSKNSNENTIYF. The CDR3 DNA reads TGTGCCAGCAGCAAAAACTCGAATGAAAACACCATATATTTT.

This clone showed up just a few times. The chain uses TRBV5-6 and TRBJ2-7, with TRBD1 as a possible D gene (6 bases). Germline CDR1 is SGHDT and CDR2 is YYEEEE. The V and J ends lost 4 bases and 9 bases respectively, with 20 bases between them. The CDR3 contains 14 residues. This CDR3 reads CASSPGTSDPRQYF. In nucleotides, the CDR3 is TGTGCCAGCAGCCCAGGGACATCGGATCCCAGGCAGTACTTC.

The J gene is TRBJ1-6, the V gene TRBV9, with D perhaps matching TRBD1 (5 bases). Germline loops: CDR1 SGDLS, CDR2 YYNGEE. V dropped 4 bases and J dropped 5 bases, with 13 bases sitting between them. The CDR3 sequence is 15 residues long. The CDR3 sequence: CASSPRAENNSPLHF. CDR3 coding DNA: TGTGCCAGCAGCCCCAGGGCTGAGAATAATTCACCCCTCCACTTT.

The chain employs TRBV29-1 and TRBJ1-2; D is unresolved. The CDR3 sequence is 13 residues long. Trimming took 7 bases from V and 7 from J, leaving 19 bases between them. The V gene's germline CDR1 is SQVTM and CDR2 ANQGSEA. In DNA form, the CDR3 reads TGCAGCGCCGGCGCGGGTATTGCTCGTGGCTACACCTTC. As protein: CSAGAGIARGYTF.

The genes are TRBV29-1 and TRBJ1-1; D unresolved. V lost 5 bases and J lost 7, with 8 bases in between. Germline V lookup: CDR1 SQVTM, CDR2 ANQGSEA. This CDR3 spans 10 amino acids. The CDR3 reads CSVSSDEAFF. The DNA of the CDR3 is TGCAGCGTTTCGTCAGATGAAGCTTTCTTT.

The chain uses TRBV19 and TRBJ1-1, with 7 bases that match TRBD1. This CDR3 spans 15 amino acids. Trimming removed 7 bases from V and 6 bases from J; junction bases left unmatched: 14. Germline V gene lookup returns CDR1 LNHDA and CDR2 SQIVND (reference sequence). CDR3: CASTGRQGRNSEAFF. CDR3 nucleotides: TGTGCCAGTACCGGGAGACAGGGACGAAATTCTGAAGCTTTCTTT. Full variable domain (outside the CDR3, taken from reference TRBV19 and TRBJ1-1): DGGITQSPKYLFRKEGQNVTLSCEQNLNHDAMYWYRQDPGQGLRLIYYSQIVNDFQKGDIAEGYSVSREKKESFPLTVTSAQKNPTAFYLCASTGRQGRNSEAFFGQGTRLTVV.

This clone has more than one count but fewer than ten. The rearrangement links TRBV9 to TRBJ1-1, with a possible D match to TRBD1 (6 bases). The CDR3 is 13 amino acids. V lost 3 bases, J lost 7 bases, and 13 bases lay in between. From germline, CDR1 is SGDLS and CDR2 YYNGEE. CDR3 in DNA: TGTGCCAGCAGCGGAATTGGACAGAGTGAAGCTTTCTTT. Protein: CASSGIGQSEAFF.